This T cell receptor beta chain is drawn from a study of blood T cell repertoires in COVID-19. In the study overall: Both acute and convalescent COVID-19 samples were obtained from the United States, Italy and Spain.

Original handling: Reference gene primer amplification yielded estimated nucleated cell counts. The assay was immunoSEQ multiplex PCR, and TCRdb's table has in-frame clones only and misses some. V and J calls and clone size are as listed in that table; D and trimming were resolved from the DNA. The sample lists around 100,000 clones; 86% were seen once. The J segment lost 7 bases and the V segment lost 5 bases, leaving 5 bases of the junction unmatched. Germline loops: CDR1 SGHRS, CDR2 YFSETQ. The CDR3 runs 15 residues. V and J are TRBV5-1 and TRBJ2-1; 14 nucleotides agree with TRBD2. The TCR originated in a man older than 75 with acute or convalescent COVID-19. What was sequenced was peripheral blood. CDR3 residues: CASSPTSGRGNEQFF. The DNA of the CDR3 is TGCGCCAGCAGTCCGACTAGCGGGAGGGGTAATGAGCAGTTCTTC.